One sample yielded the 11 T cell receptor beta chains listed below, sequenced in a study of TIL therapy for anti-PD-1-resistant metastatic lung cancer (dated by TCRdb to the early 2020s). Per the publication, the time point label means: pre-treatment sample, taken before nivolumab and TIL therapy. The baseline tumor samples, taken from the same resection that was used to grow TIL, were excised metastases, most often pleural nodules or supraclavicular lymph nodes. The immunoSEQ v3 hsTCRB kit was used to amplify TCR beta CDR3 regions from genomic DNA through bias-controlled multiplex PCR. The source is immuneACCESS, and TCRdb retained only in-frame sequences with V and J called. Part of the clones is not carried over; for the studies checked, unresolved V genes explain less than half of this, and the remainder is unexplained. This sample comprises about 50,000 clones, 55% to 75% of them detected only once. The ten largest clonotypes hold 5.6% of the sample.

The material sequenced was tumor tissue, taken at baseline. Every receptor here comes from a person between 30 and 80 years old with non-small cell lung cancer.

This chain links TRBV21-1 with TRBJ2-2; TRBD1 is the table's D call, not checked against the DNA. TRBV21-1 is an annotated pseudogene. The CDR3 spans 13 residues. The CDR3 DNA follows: TGTGCCAGAGACAGGGGGCAAATCGGGGAGCTGTTTTTT. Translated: CARDRGQIGELFF.

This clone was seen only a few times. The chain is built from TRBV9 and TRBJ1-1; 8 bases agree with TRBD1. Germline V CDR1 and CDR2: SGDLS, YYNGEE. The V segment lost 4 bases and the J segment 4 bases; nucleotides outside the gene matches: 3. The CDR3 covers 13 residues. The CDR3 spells CASSRTGGTEAFF. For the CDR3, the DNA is TGTGCCAGCAGCAGAACAGGGGGCACTGAAGCTTTCTTT.

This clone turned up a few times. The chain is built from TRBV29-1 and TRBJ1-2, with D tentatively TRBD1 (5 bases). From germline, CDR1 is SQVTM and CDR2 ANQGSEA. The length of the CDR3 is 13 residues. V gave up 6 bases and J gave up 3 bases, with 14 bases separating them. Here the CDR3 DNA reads TGCAGCGTCGGGGGGGACGGCGACTATGGCTACACCTTC. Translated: CSVGGDGDYGYTF.

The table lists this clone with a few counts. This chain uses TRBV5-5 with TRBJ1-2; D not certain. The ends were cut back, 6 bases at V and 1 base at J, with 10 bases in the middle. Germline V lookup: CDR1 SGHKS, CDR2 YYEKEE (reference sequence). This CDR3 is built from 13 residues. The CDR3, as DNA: TGTGCCAGCATCCTCGACCTTAACTATGGCTACACCTTC. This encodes CASILDLNYGYTF.

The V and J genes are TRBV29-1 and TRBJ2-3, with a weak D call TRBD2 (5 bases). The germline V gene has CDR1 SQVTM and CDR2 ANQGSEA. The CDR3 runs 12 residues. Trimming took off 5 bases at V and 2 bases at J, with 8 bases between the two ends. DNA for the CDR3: TGCAGCGTTTACGACTACACAGATACGCAGTATTTT. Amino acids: CSVYDYTDTQYF.

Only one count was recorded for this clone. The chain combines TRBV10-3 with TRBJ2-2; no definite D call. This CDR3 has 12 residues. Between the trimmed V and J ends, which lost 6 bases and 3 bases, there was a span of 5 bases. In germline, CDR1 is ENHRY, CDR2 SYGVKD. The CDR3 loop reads CAIRRYTGELFF. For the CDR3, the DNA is TGTGCCATCAGACGGTACACCGGGGAGCTGTTTTTT.

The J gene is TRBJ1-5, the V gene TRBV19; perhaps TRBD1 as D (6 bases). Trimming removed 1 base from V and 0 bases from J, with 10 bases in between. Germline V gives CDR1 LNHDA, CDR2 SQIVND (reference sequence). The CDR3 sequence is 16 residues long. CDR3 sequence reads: CASSIVAGDSNQPQHF. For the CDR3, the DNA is TGTGCCAGTAGTATAGTGGCAGGGGATAGCAATCAGCCCCAGCATTTT.

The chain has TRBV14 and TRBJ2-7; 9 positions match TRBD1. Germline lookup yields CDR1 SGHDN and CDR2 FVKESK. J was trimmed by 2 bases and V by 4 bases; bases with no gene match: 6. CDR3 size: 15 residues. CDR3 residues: CASSRGQGTTYEQYF. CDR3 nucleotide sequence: TGTGCCAGCAGCCGGGGACAGGGTACCACCTACGAGCAGTACTTC. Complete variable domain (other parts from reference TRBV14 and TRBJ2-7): EAGVTQFPSHSVIEKGQTVTLRCDPISGHDNLYWYRRVMGKEIKFLLHFVKESKQDESGMPNNRFLAERTGGTYSTLKVQPAELEDSGVYFCASSRGQGTTYEQYFGPGTRLTVT.

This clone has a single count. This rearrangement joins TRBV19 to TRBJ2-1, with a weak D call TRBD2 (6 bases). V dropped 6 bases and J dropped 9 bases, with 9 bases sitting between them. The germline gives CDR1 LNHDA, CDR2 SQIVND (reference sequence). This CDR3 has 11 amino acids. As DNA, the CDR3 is TGTGCCAGTAGGCGGGGAATTGAGCAGTTCTTC. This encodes CASRRGIEQFF.

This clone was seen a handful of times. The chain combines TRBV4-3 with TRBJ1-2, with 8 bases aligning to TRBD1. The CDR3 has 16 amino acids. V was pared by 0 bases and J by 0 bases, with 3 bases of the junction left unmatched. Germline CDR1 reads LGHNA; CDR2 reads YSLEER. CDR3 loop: CASSQETGQANYGYTF. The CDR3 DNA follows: TGCGCCAGCAGCCAAGAAACGGGACAGGCTAACTATGGCTACACCTTC.

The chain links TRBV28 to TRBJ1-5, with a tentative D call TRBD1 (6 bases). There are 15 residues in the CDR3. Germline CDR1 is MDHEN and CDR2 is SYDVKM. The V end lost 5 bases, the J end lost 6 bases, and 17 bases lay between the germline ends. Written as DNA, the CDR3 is TGTGCCAGCAGTCAAATGGCGGGGGGCGGTCAGCCCCAGCATTTT. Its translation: CASSQMAGGGQPQHF.